This entry describes one TCR beta chain. Its antigen is not identified. Profiled with immunoSEQ multiplex PCR; TCRdb holds only in-frame clones, not every one. This sample yields 100,000 or so clones, of which around nine tenths are seen a single time; roughly 2.7% belongs to the top ten. This sample stems from a study of T cell responses to AZD1222 COVID-19 vaccine. The study, taken as a whole, reports: White British donors predominated, females outnumbered males, and clonal diversity was possibly underestimated. A rise in Spike-specific TCR breadth and depth followed two AZD1222 doses.

CDR3 size: 13 residues. After removal of 5 bases from V and 3 bases from J, the junction contained 3 bases not matched to a gene. In germline, CDR1 is SNHLY, CDR2 FYNNEI. The chain recombines TRBV2 with TRBJ1-1, with 7 bases matching TRBD1. The sequence came from an adult in good health. The sequences come from peripheral blood, collected on day 0 of AZD1222 vaccination. CDR3 sequence (DNA): TGTGCCAGCAGTTCCAGGGGGGACACTGAAGCTTTCTTT. It yields the protein CASSSRGDTEAFF.